The 26 T cell receptor beta chains below come from one sample, sequenced in a study of cytomegalovirus exposure and HLA in healthy donors (dated by TCRdb to the late 2010s). Receptor libraries were prepared by the immunoSEQ multiplex PCR assay. A mixture of 60 forward primers for TCR Vbeta segments and 13 reverse primers for TCR Jbeta segments was used in the multiplex PCR. This immuneACCESS table, as held by TCRdb, lists in-frame sequences with V and J called but not all clones. Of the missing ones, under half trace to an unresolved V gene in checked studies; the others have no known cause. This sample is represented by around 140,000 clones; about 9.2% of them were singletons. The ten largest clonotypes hold 6.5% to 9% of the sample. The sequencing input was PBMCs. These TCRs come from a woman aged 40 to 50 in good health and CMV-seropositive.

This clone was detected only a few times. V gene TRBV5-1 combines with J gene TRBJ2-2; TRBD1 aligns across 8 bases. Germline values: CDR1 SGHRS, CDR2 YFSETQ. V lost 2 bases, J lost 4 bases, and 7 bases stayed unmatched. The CDR3 loop spans 16 amino acids. The CDR3: CASSFFQGAGTGELFF. In DNA form, the CDR3 reads TGCGCCAGCAGCTTCTTCCAGGGGGCTGGCACCGGGGAGCTGTTTTTT.

This clone appeared a few times. The genes are TRBV19 and TRBJ1-2; TRBD1 aligns across 10 bases. This CDR3 is built from 13 residues. V was clipped by 4 bases and J by 7 bases; unmatched bases: 3. Germline CDR1 and CDR2: LNHDA and SQIVND (reference sequence). CDR3 DNA: TGTGCCAGTAGTACAGGGACAGGGGTTGGCTACACCTTC. It translates to CASSTGTGVGYTF.

This chain joins TRBV5-6 and TRBJ1-6, with 7 bases identical to TRBD1. There are 13 residues in the CDR3. Trimming removed 0 bases from V and 9 bases from J; junction bases left unmatched: 0. Germline V gene data show CDR1 as SGHDT and CDR2 as YYEEEE. CDR3: CASSLGQGSPLHF. As DNA, the CDR3 is TGTGCCAGCAGCTTGGGACAGGGTTCACCCCTCCACTTT.

The chain employs TRBV19 and TRBJ2-3, with 7 bases identical to TRBD2. CDR1 is LNHDA, CDR2 SQIVND, per germline (reference sequence). V shed 4 bases and J 6 bases; nucleotides not matched to a gene: 10. The CDR3 length is 15 residues. The CDR3 DNA reads as TGTGCCAGTAGTAAAGGGTTCAACGGGGGGGATACGCAGTATTTT. Translation: CASSKGFNGGDTQYF.

This clone was seen more than once but under ten times. J is TRBJ1-4 and V is TRBV5-5, with D perhaps matching TRBD1 (5 bases). Germline V CDR1 and CDR2: SGHKS, YYEKEE (reference sequence). The V gene lost 2 bases and the J gene lost 7 bases, with 15 bases spanning the gap. The CDR3 runs to 15 residues. This CDR3 is CASSFSGQHLEKLFF. CDR3 coding DNA: TGTGCCAGCAGCTTTAGTGGACAACACCTTGAAAAACTGTTTTTT.

The table lists this clone with a few counts. This chain uses TRBV27 with TRBJ1-6; weak D call: TRBD1 (5 bases). The germline CDR1 and CDR2 sequences are MNHEY and SMNVEV (reference sequence). V was cut by 1 base and J by 10 bases, with 14 bases left in between. The CDR3 consists of 15 residues. CDR3 residues: CASSLLGVLWSPLHF. CDR3 coding DNA: TGTGCCAGCAGTTTATTAGGGGTTCTCTGGTCACCCCTCCACTTT.

The rearrangement joins TRBV5-1 to TRBJ2-7, with D maybe TRBD1 (6 bases). Germline values: CDR1 SGHRS, CDR2 YFSETQ. Trimming took 3 bases from V and 5 from J, leaving 18 bases between them. The CDR3 contains 15 residues. For the CDR3, the DNA is TGCGCCAGCAGCTCGGTGGATGCAGGGGTCCACGAGCAGTACTTC. Its protein is CASSSVDAGVHEQYF.

This clone was counted only a few times. The chain recombines TRBV11-3 with TRBJ2-3; D is perhaps TRBD2 (6 bases). The CDR3 consists of 15 residues. CDR1 is SGHNT and CDR2 is YENEEA in the germline V gene. Trimming left V 3 bases short and J 1 base short, with 11 bases between. The CDR3 DNA reads TGTGCCAGCAGCTTCGGGGGTACCCGCACAGATACGCAGTATTTT. Translation gives CASSFGGTRTDTQYF.

This clone has just a few counts. The V and J genes are TRBV19 and TRBJ1-5, with a weak D call TRBD1 (6 bases). Deletions cut 10 bases from V and 7 bases from J, with 17 bases between. This CDR3 comprises 13 residues. Germline loops: CDR1 LNHDA, CDR2 SQIVND (reference sequence). In DNA form, the CDR3 reads TGTGCCACTGGACAGATTTTTGGGCAGCCCCAGCATTTT. This codes for CATGQIFGQPQHF.

DNA of the CDR3: TGCGCCAGCAGCTTGGGGACAGGGCGAAACACCATATATTTT. This encodes CASSLGTGRNTIYF. The gene calls are TRBV5-1 and TRBJ1-3, with TRBD1 identical over 8 bases. V shed 0 bases and J 5 bases; nucleotides not matched to a gene: 1. CDR1 SGHRS and CDR2 YFSETQ come from the germline V gene. The length of the CDR3 is 14 residues.

The chain carries TRBV9 and TRBJ2-1, with D possibly matching TRBD2 (8 bases). CDR1 is SGDLS, CDR2 YYNGEE, per germline. The CDR3 is made up of 15 amino acids. V was shortened by 6 bases and J by 8 bases, with 21 bases between the two germline ends. CDR3 sequence (DNA): TGTGCCAGCACCTTACAGGGGCTCGGGAGGGATGAGCAGTTCTTC. Its protein product is CASTLQGLGRDEQFF.

This clone has just a few counts. J is TRBJ1-2 and V is TRBV5-1; 12 bases are a match to TRBD1. The V segment lost 5 bases and the J segment 4 bases; nucleotides outside the gene matches: 9. This CDR3 has 16 amino acids. Looked up from germline, CDR1 is SGHRS and CDR2 is YFSETQ. The CDR3 sequence is CASSSPGQGAGYGYTF. CDR3 coding DNA: TGCGCCAGCAGTTCGCCGGGACAGGGGGCTGGCTATGGCTACACCTTC.

This chain joins TRBV28 and TRBJ1-2, with 7 nucleotides matching TRBD1. V shed 5 bases, J shed 5 bases, and the junction held 5 bases outside the gene matches. Per the germline V gene, CDR1 is MDHEN and CDR2 is SYDVKM. The CDR3 is 13 amino acids. The CDR3 sequence: CASSTGTDYGYTF. In DNA form, the CDR3 reads TGTGCCAGCAGTACCGGGACAGATTATGGCTACACCTTC.

The J gene is TRBJ1-2, the V gene TRBV5-4, with 7 bases matching TRBD1. This CDR3 is built from 15 residues. V shed 2 bases and J 2 bases; nucleotides not matched to a gene: 6. Germline V gene sequence: CDR1 SGHNT, CDR2 YYREEE (reference sequence). The CDR3 region is CASSLGDRVNYGYTF. CDR3 DNA: TGTGCCAGCAGCTTAGGAGACAGGGTGAACTATGGCTACACCTTC.

This clone was detected a few times. The CDR3 nucleotides are TGCGCCAGCAGCCTAGCGGGGGGGCCAGATACGCAGTATTTT. This encodes CASSLAGGPDTQYF. The chain uses TRBV10-2 and TRBJ2-3, with 12 bases lining up with TRBD2. The V and J ends lost 6 bases and 4 bases, in that order; junction bases with no gene match: 2. The CDR3 runs 14 residues. Germline V gene lookup returns CDR1 WSHSY and CDR2 SAAADI.

This clone has just a few counts. The chain combines TRBV19 with TRBJ1-2; tentative D call: TRBD1 (6 bases). This CDR3 comprises 13 residues. Germline V CDR1 and CDR2: LNHDA, SQIVND (reference sequence). The V and J ends lost 6 bases and 3 bases respectively, with 11 bases between them. Here the CDR3 reads CASRRQVDYGYTF. As DNA, the CDR3 is TGTGCCAGTAGACGACAGGTCGACTATGGCTACACCTTC.

The V and J genes are TRBV7-9 and TRBJ2-3; D is possibly TRBD1 (6 bases). There are 11 residues in the CDR3. Germline V lookup: CDR1 SEHNR, CDR2 FQNEAQ (reference sequence). Trimming stripped 6 bases from V and 11 bases from J, with 12 bases between. The CDR3 DNA sequence: TGTGCCAGCAGACAGGGTGAAGGGCAGTATTTT. Translated: CASRQGEGQYF.

The rearrangement joins TRBV5-1 to TRBJ1-2, with D maybe TRBD1 (5 bases). The germline V and J ends were trimmed by 4 bases and 7 bases, with 14 bases remaining between them. The CDR3 loop spans 13 amino acids. CDR1 is SGHRS, CDR2 YFSETQ, per germline. The DNA for the CDR3 is TGCGCCAGCAGCCCTCAGGGTAGCTCTGGCTACACCTTC. Its protein is CASSPQGSSGYTF.

This clone was found a few times. The rearrangement links TRBV5-6 to TRBJ2-3, with 7 bases lining up with TRBD2. The CDR3 length is 15 residues. V lost 2 bases, J lost 1 base, and 4 bases stayed unmatched. The V gene's germline CDR1 is SGHDT and CDR2 YYEEEE. This CDR3 reads CASSFGGGGTDTQYF. CDR3 DNA sequence: TGTGCCAGCAGCTTCGGCGGGGGAGGCACAGATACGCAGTATTTT.

This clone was observed a few times. The chain uses TRBV4-1 and TRBJ2-3, with 14 positions matching TRBD2. The ends lost 6 bases at V and 4 bases at J; junction bases unmatched: 6. Germline CDR1 MGHRA, CDR2 YSYEKL. This CDR3 region has 16 residues. CDR3 amino acids: CASRLMTSGGADTQYF. CDR3 nucleotides: TGCGCCAGCAGGCTAATGACTAGCGGGGGGGCAGATACGCAGTATTTT.

Only a few counts were recorded for this clone. The V gene is TRBV5-1, the J gene TRBJ2-1; TRBD2 matches at 14 bases. The CDR3 totals 15 residues. Germline CDR1 and CDR2: SGHRS and YFSETQ. V shed 4 bases, J shed 8 bases, and the junction held 5 bases outside the gene matches. The CDR3 region is CASSVGLAGAHEQFF. DNA for the CDR3: TGCGCCAGCAGCGTGGGACTAGCGGGGGCCCATGAGCAGTTCTTC.

In this sample, this clone turned up a few times. The rearrangement uses TRBV10-1 and TRBJ2-1; TRBD2 agrees at 12 bases. From germline, CDR1 is WNHNN and CDR2 SYGVQD (reference sequence). The V segment lost 8 bases and the J segment 0 bases; nucleotides outside the gene matches: 8. The CDR3 covers 17 residues. CDR3 amino acids: CASGTGLAGSSYNEQFF. CDR3 nucleotides: TGCGCCAGCGGTACAGGACTAGCGGGGAGCTCCTACAATGAGCAGTTCTTC.

This chain connects TRBV5-1 to TRBJ2-5, with 7 bases matching TRBD1. V trimming: 5 bases; J trimming: 7 bases; junction bases outside the gene matches: 8. CDR3 length: 13 amino acids. The germline CDR1 and CDR2 sequences are SGHRS and YFSETQ. CDR3 amino acids: CASSPGPGGTQYF. CDR3 DNA: TGCGCCAGCAGTCCCGGGCCAGGGGGGACCCAGTACTTC.

The V and J genes are TRBV6-1 and TRBJ1-1; a weak D match, TRBD1 (6 bases). Germline lookup yields CDR1 MNHNS and CDR2 SASEGT. This CDR3 is built from 14 residues. Trimming removed 6 bases at V and 3 bases at J, with 14 bases between. CDR3 sequence (DNA): TGTGCCAGCAGCCTGGGGGGGGCGGACACTGAAGCTTTCTTT. Translating it yields CASSLGGADTEAFF.

The chain combines TRBV27 with TRBJ2-1, with 9 bases fitting TRBD2. Germline lookup yields CDR1 MNHEY and CDR2 SMNVEV (reference sequence). J gave up 7 bases and V 8 bases, and 9 bases lay outside the gene matches. The CDR3 sequence is 14 residues long. CDR3 in amino acids: CASYLAGQGNEQFF. The CDR3 region has the DNA TGTGCCAGCTACCTAGCGGGGCAGGGAAATGAGCAGTTCTTC.

V gene TRBV11-2 combines with J gene TRBJ2-7; 11 nucleotides line up with TRBD2. V trimming: 5 bases; J trimming: 4 bases; junction bases outside the gene matches: 4. Germline V gives CDR1 SGHAT, CDR2 FQNNGV. The CDR3 has 14 residues. The CDR3 nucleotides read TGTGCCAGCAGCAGAACTAGCGGGGGTTACGAGCAGTACTTC. This gives the protein CASSRTSGGYEQYF. Full variable domain (missing parts from reference TRBV11-2 and TRBJ2-7): EAGVAQSPRYKIIEKRQSVAFWCNPISGHATLYWYQQILGQGPKLLIQFQNNGVVDDSQLPKDRFSAERLKGVDSTLKIQPAKLEDSAVYLCASSRTSGGYEQYFGPGTRLTVT.